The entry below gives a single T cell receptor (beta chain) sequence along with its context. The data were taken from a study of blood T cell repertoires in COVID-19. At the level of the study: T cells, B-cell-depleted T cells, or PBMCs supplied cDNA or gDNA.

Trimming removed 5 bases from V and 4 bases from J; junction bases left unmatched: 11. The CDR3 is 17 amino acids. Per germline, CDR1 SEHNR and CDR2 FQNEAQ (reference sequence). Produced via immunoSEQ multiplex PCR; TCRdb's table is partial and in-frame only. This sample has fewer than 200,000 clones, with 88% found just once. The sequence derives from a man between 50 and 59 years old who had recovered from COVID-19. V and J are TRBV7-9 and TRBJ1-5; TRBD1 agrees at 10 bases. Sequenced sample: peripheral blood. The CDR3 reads CASSAWTGGLLNQPQHF. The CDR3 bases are TGTGCCAGCAGCGCATGGACAGGGGGTCTTTTGAATCAGCCCCAGCATTTT.